Listed below are T cell receptor beta chains from one sample, sequenced in a study of T cell changes during pregnancy in multiple sclerosis. The table came from immunoSEQ multiplex PCR; TCRdb's copy has only in-frame clones and leaves some out. The sample holds about 100,000 clones, roughly nine tenths seen once. The sample was peripheral blood, taken in the second trimester of pregnancy. All receptors derive from a female donor with multiple sclerosis, enrolled in a pregnancy study. CDR3s leave out the opening cysteine and the closing phenylalanine or tryptophan.

v_call: TRBV4-1
cdr3_aa: ASSPRTGGGSGANVLT

v_call: TRBV15
cdr3_aa: ATSKSGTSYNEQF

v_call: TRBV4-2
cdr3_aa: ASSRGLENTEAF

v_call: TRBV27
cdr3_aa: ASSLVASQETQY

v_call: TRBV5-1
cdr3_aa: ASSPSGGGQGYGYT

v_call: TRBV23-1
cdr3_aa: ASSTIDRNNEKLF

v_call: TRBV5-6
cdr3_aa: ASSLGVAYDTGELF

v_call: TRBV6-6
cdr3_aa: ASRKDRADQPQH

v_call: TRBV7-9
cdr3_aa: ASSRLTGTDTQY

v_call: TRBV19
cdr3_aa: ASSIITGGAKGYT

v_call: TRBV27
cdr3_aa: ASRGSPTDTQY

v_call: TRBV18
cdr3_aa: ASSPPGWDEKLF

v_call: TRBV6-5
cdr3_aa: ASRYEDEQF

v_call: TRBV7-6
cdr3_aa: ASSLTRGYGYT

v_call: TRBV7-2
cdr3_aa: ASSPTSGSADTQY

v_call: TRBV28
cdr3_aa: ASSLNLAASTDTQY

v_call: TRBV5-6
cdr3_aa: ASSPPTGTGYT

v_call: TRBV19
cdr3_aa: ASTSDPGLRNTEAF

v_call: TRBV5-8
cdr3_aa: ASSPYRGHSNQPQH

v_call: TRBV6-5
cdr3_aa: ASSYGRVSKAGELF

v_call: TRBV20-1
cdr3_aa: SAPDFSEAF

v_call: TRBV6-1
cdr3_aa: ASSEERDSYNEQF

v_call: TRBV13
cdr3_aa: ASSLDQGGFGVAEAF

v_call: TRBV30
cdr3_aa: ACQGAKGYT

v_call: TRBV2
cdr3_aa: ASSVGVTDTQY

v_call: TRBV2
cdr3_aa: ASSSTGGTGNSPLH

v_call: TRBV5-5
cdr3_aa: ASSPTGLNTEAF

v_call: TRBV9
cdr3_aa: ASSEQGEFGYEQY

v_call: TRBV18
cdr3_aa: ASSPGGGNQPQH

v_call: TRBV5-1
cdr3_aa: ASSLAGQGNSPLH

v_call: TRBV14
cdr3_aa: ASSQVSFREEQF

v_call: TRBV2
cdr3_aa: ASSSLSESIYEQY

v_call: TRBV6-1
cdr3_aa: ASRTDSNQPQH

v_call: TRBV25-1
cdr3_aa: ASSPGNTEAF

v_call: TRBV28
cdr3_aa: ASSPPGLAGDEQF

v_call: TRBV7-6
cdr3_aa: ASSSVLTGGTYEQY

v_call: TRBV6-1
cdr3_aa: ASRPGTITEAF

v_call: TRBV7-9
cdr3_aa: ASSGGGELAGELF